The T cell receptor (beta chain) under discussion was sequenced for a study of shared clonotypes between healthy human individuals. Study details: The study drew on a couple of women and three men aged 18 to 49 as donors. Per-donor plates numbered three CD4 naive, three CD4 memory, two CD8 naive and one CD8 memory.

The CDR3 consists of 16 residues. V lost 4 bases to trimming and J lost 4 bases; unmatched junction nucleotides: 7. Germline CDR1 is SGHVS and CDR2 is FQNEAQ. CD45RO-negative, CCR7-selected cells formed the naive CD8 fraction, which excluded terminally differentiated effector memory CD45RA+ cells. In replicate PCRs of sorted subsets, about 220 ng DNA, approximately 30,000 T cell genomes, was used. Original data processing: From ImmunoSEQ came sequences covering only the junction and carrying no quality scores, so filtering differed. The data were produced by immunoSEQ multiplex PCR, yet TCRdb's version contains in-frame clones alone and is incomplete. For V, J and clone size, that table is used; D and trimming come from the DNA. The data contain around 2,100,000 clones, about 94% of them singletons.

The sequenced sample was naive CD8+ T cells sorted from blood. The chain has TRBV7-8 and TRBJ2-3; 11 bases match TRBD2. This clonotype was obtained from a man aged 18 to 29 in good health. The CDR3 sequence is CASSSPLAGVPDTQYF. The CDR3 coding sequence is TGTGCCAGCAGCTCCCCACTAGCGGGGGTCCCAGATACGCAGTATTTT.